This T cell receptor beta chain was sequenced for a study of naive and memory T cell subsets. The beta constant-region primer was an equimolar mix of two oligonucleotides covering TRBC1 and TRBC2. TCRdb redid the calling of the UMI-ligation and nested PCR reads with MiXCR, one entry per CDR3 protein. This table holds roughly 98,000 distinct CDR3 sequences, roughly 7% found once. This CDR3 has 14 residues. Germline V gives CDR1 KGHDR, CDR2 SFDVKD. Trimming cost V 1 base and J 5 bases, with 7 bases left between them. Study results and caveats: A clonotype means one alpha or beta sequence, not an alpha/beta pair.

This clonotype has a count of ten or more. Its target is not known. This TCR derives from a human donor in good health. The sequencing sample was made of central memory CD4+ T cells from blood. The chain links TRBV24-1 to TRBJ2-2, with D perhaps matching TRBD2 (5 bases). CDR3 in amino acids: CATSDLGGTGELFF. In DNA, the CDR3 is TGTGCCACCAGTGATTTAGGCGGGACCGGGGAGCTGTTTTTT.